The clone carrying this TCR beta chain was recorded at least ten times. This CDR3 contains 16 residues. Germline V gene lookup returns CDR1 LNHDA and CDR2 SQIVND (reference sequence). V was trimmed by 5 bases and J by 0 bases, leaving 14 bases between them. This record comes from a study of kidney transplant recipient with SARS-CoV-2 infection. TCRdb re-derived calls from the reads in MiXCR, one entry per CDR3 protein. The table has about 240,000 distinct CDR3 sequences, around 30% seen once. The chain uses TRBV19 and TRBJ1-5, with TRBD1 as a possible D gene (6 bases). The material was a blood sample, obtained at baseline and on day 111 from a kidney transplant recipient. This TCR derives from a male patient between 25 and 40 years old who had COVID-19 and was a kidney transplant recipient. These T cells may partly come from the graft donor. CDR3 bases: TGTGCCAGTAGTCGCGGGACACAATATAGCAATCAGCCCCAGCATTTT. It yields the protein CASSRGTQYSNQPQHF.